Listed below are T cell receptor beta chains from one sample, sequenced in a study of post-analysis software for immune sequencing data. TCRdb re-called the PCR reads through MiXCR, storing one row per CDR3 protein. The data contain roughly 870,000 distinct CDR3 sequences, roughly 50% of them singletons. Sequencing used blood. The receptors stem from a girl aged 5-17 years with multiple sclerosis. CDR3s leave out the opening cysteine and the closing phenylalanine or tryptophan. A clone size is listed for some rows: how often the clone was seen (once, few, many), or a class if it is expanded.

size: NA
J: TRBJ2-1
V: TRBV20-1
CDR3: SARDTDGGEGSYNEQF

size: once
J: TRBJ2-3
V: TRBV20-1
CDR3: SLPAGGSTDTQY

size: NA
J: TRBJ1-1
V: TRBV5-1
CDR3: ASSLQGARTEAF

size: NA
J: NA
V: TRBV20-1
CDR3: SATPLVPPTYNEQY

size: NA
J: TRBJ2-3
V: TRBV20-1
CDR3: SAPRGGRTDTQY

size: few
J: NA
V: TRBV10-3
CDR3: AITPRVQGQDEQY

size: few
J: TRBJ2-5
V: TRBV7-2
CDR3: ASSLGLQYGGRGETQY

size: NA
J: TRBJ2-7
V: TRBV20-1
CDR3: SAARTAFLYEQY

size: NA
J: TRBJ2-5
V: TRBV5-1
CDR3: TSSLDVEETQY

size: NA
J: TRBJ2-1
V: TRBV24-1
CDR3: ATSHSRDRENNEQF

size: many
J: TRBJ1-2
V: TRBV6-5
CDR3: ASSGTAYGYT

size: few
J: TRBJ1-2
V: TRBV6-5
CDR3: ASSYGSGHYGYT

size: few
J: TRBJ1-1
V: TRBV20-1
CDR3: SAEDKAMNTEAF

size: NA
J: TRBJ1-2
V: TRBV20-1
CDR3: SARDGGDYGYT

size: few
J: TRBJ2-7
V: TRBV9
CDR3: ASSPSTARSYEQY

size: few
J: TRBJ1-2
V: TRBV4-1
CDR3: ASSQDRPGLGYGYT

size: NA
J: NA
V: TRBV28
CDR3: ASSLVSLQIYEQY

size: NA
J: TRBJ2-3
V: TRBV20-1
CDR3: SAYGSTDTQY

size: many
J: TRBJ2-3
V: TRBV5-1
CDR3: ASSLGGSTDTQY

size: few
J: TRBJ2-7
V: TRBV10-3
CDR3: AISEAGLGVNEQY

size: few
J: TRBJ1-1
V: TRBV7-9
CDR3: SSSRLQGEAF

size: few
J: TRBJ2-6
V: TRBV5-1
CDR3: ASTQGSSGANVLT

size: NA
J: TRBJ2-5
V: TRBV20-1
CDR3: SASRTIQETQY

size: few
J: TRBJ1-2
V: TRBV4-1
CDR3: ASSQETPNAYGYT

size: NA
J: TRBJ2-1
V: TRBV7-6
CDR3: ASSPRVAGGGSVNEQF

size: NA
J: TRBJ1-2
V: TRBV3-1
CDR3: ASSQGSADYGYT

size: few
J: TRBJ2-6
V: TRBV29-1
CDR3: SVDDRDSGANVLT

size: NA
J: TRBJ2-1
V: TRBV4-1
CDR3: ASSQGGSNEQF

size: NA
J: TRBJ2-5
V: TRBV10-1
CDR3: ASSAGLAVETQY

size: NA
J: TRBJ2-5
V: TRBV12-3/TRBV12-4
CDR3: ASSLARWGGAKTQY

size: NA
J: TRBJ1-6
V: TRBV20-1
CDR3: SALVSGSPLH

size: NA
J: TRBJ2-5
V: TRBV15
CDR3: ATSRGVGETQY

size: few
J: TRBJ2-7
V: TRBV5-1
CDR3: ASSLRTGVYYEQY

size: NA
J: TRBJ1-2
V: TRBV5-1
CDR3: ASRQTGGSYYGYT

size: NA
J: NA
V: TRBV12-5
CDR3: ASGLVRPGVLYGEQY

size: once
J: TRBJ2-5
V: TRBV7-9
CDR3: ASSPQDWETQY

size: few
J: TRBJ1-2
V: TRBV27
CDR3: ASSFLPGQGNYGYT

size: few
J: TRBJ2-5
V: TRBV20-1
CDR3: SAPTWGGETQY

size: NA
J: TRBJ1-2
V: TRBV20-1
CDR3: SALPGQGYYGYT

size: NA
J: TRBJ1-2
V: TRBV29-1
CDR3: SVTYRLTNYGYT

size: few
J: TRBJ2-5
V: TRBV20-1
CDR3: SGARTPETQY

size: NA
J: TRBJ2-7
V: TRBV7-6
CDR3: ASSYSGSGYEQY

size: NA
J: TRBJ1-2
V: TRBV4-2
CDR3: ASSQEGLRGHGYT

size: NA
J: TRBJ2-7
V: TRBV11-1
CDR3: ASSLQTGIAYEQY

size: NA
J: TRBJ2-2
V: TRBV3-1
CDR3: ASSQELGLYTGELF

size: NA
J: TRBJ2-7
V: TRBV5-1
CDR3: ASSLGPVTSGRHEQY

size: NA
J: TRBJ2-3
V: TRBV6-1
CDR3: ASSEEDGARDTQY

size: NA
J: TRBJ2-7
V: TRBV5-5
CDR3: ASSLPGETYEQY

size: NA
J: TRBJ1-2
V: TRBV12-3/TRBV12-4
CDR3: ASSMSGLSYGYT

size: NA
J: TRBJ2-6
V: TRBV7-9
CDR3: ASSFRRTDSSGANVLT

size: NA
J: TRBJ2-1
V: TRBV28
CDR3: ASSLISSGVYNEQF

size: few
J: TRBJ1-2
V: TRBV6-1
CDR3: ASNDIAGGTGRSNYGYT

size: NA
J: TRBJ1-1
V: TRBV6-5
CDR3: AGILSGGSSYIAF

size: NA
J: TRBJ2-4
V: TRBV5-1
CDR3: ASSFGSENIQY

size: NA
J: TRBJ2-5
V: TRBV20-1
CDR3: SARDLAEETQY